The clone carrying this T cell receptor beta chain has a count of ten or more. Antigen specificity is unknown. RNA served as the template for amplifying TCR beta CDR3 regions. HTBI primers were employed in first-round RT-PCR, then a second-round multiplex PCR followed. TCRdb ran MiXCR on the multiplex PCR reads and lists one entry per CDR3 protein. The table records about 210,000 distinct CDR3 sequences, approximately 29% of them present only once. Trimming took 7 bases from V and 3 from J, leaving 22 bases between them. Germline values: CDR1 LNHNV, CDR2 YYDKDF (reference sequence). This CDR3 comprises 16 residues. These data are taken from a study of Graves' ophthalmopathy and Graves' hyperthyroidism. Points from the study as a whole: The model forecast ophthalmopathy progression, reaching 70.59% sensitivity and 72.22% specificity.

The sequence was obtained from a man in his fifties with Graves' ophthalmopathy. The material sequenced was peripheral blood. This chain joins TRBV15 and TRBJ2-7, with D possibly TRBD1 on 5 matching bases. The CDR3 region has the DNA TGTGCCACCACAAGGTGGGGAACAGGTTCTGACTACGAGCAGTACTTC. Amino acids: CATTRWGTGSDYEQYF.